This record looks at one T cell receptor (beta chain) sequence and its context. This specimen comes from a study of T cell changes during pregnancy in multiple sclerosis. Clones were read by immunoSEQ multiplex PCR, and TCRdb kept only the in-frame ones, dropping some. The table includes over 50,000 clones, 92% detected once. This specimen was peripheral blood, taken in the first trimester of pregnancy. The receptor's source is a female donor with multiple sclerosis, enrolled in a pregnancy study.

The CDR3 region has the DNA TGTGCCAGCAGCCTCCGGGACAGCGAGCTAGGCTACACCTTC. It is translated as CASSLRDSELGYTF. The chain carries TRBV7-2 and TRBJ1-2; 7 nucleotides match TRBD1. V shed 5 bases, J shed 8 bases, and the junction held 11 bases outside the gene matches. This CDR3 is built from 14 residues. Per the germline V gene, CDR1 is SGHTA and CDR2 is FQGNSA.